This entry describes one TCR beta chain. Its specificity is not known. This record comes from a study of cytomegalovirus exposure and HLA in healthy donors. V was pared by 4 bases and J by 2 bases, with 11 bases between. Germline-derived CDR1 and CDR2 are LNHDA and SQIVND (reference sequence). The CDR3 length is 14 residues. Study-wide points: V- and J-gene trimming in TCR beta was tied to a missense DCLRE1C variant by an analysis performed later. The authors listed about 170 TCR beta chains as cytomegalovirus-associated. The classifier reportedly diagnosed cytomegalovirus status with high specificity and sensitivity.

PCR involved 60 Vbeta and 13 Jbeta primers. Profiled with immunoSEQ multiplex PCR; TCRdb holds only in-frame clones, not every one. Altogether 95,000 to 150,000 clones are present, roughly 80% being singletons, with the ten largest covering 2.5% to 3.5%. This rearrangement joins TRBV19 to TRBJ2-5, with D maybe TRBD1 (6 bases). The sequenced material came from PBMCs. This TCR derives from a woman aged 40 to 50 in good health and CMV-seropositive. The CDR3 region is CASSTVGGQETQYF. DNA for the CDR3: TGTGCCAGTAGTACTGTAGGGGGTCAAGAGACCCAGTACTTC.